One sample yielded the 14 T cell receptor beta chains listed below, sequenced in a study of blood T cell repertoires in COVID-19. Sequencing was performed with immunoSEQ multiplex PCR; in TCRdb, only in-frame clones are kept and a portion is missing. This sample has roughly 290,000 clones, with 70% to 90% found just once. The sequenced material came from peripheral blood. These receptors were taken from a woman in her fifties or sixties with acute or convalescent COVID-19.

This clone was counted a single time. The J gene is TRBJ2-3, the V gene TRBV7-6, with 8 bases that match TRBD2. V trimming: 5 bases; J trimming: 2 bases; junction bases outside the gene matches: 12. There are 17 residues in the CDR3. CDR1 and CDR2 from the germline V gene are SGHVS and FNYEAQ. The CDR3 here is CASSITSGGTLTDTQYF. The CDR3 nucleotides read TGTGCCAGCAGCATAACTAGCGGTGGTACTCTCACAGATACGCAGTATTTT.

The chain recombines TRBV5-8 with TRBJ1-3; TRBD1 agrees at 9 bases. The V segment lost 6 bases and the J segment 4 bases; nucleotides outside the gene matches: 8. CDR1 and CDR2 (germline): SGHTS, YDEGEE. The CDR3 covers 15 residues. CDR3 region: CASILQGAGGNTIYF. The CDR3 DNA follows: TGTGCCAGCATTCTACAGGGGGCAGGAGGAAACACCATATATTTT.

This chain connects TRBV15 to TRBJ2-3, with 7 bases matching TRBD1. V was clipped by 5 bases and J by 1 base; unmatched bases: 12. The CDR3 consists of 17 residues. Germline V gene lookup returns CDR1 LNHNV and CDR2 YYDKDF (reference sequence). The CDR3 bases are TGTGCCACCAGCTTTCGACAGGGCTCCTTAGGCACAGATACGCAGTATTTT. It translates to CATSFRQGSLGTDTQYF.

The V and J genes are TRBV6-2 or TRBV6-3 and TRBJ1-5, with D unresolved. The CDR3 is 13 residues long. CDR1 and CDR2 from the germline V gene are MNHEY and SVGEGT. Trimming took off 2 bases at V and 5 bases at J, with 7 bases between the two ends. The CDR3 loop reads CASSYIPYQPQHF. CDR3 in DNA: TGTGCCAGCAGTTACATCCCCTATCAGCCCCAGCATTTT.

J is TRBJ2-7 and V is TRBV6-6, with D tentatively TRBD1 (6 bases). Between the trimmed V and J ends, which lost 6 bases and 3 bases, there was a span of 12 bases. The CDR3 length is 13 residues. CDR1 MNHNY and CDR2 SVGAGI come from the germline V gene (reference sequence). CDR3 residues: CASSQGLSYEQYF. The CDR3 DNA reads TGTGCCAGCAGCCAGGGGTTAAGCTACGAGCAGTACTTC.

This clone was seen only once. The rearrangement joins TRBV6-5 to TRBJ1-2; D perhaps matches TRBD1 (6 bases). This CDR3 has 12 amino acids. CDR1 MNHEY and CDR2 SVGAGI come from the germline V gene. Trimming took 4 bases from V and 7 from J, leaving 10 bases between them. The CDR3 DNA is TGTGCCAGCAGTTCGGGGGGGCTTGGCTACACCTTC. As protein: CASSSGGLGYTF.

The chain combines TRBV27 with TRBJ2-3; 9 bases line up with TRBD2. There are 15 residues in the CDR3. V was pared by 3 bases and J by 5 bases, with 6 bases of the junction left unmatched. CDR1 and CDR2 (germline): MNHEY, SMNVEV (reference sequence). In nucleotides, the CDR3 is TGTGCCAGCAGTTTCGGACTAGCGCGAATAGATACGCAGTATTTT. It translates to CASSFGLARIDTQYF.

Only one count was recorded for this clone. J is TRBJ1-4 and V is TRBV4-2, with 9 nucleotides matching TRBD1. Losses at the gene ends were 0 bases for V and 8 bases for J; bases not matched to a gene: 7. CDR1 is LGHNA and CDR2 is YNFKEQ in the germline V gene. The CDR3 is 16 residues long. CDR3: CASSQENRGRQEKLFF. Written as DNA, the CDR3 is TGTGCCAGCAGCCAAGAAAACAGGGGGCGCCAAGAAAAACTGTTTTTT.

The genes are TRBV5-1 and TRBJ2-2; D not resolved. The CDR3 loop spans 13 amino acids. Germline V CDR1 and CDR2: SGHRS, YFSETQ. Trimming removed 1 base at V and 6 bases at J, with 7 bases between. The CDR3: CASSLNEAGELFF. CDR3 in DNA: TGCGCCAGCAGCTTGAATGAGGCCGGGGAGCTGTTTTTT.

CDR3 protein: CASSWGTGPNYEQYF. The CDR3 region has the DNA TGTGCCAGCAGCTGGGGGACAGGGCCAAACTACGAGCAGTACTTC. This rearrangement joins TRBV7-9 to TRBJ2-7; 9 nucleotides align to TRBD1. Germline V gene lookup returns CDR1 SEHNR and CDR2 FQNEAQ (reference sequence). J gave up 3 bases and V 4 bases, and 7 bases lay outside the gene matches. CDR3 size: 15 residues.

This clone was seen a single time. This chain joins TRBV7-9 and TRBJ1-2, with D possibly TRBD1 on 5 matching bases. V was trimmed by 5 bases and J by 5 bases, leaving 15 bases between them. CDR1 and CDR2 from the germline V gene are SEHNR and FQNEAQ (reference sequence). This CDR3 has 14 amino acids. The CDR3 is CASSGETEYYGYTF. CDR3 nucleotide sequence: TGTGCCAGCAGCGGCGAGACAGAATATTATGGCTACACCTTC. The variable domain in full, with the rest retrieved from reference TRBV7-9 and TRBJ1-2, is DTGVSQNPRHKITKRGQNVTFRCDPISEHNRLYWYRQTLGQGPEFLTYFQNEAQLEKSRLLSDRFSAERPKGSFSTLEIQRTEQGDSAMYLCASSGETEYYGYTFGSGTRLTVV.

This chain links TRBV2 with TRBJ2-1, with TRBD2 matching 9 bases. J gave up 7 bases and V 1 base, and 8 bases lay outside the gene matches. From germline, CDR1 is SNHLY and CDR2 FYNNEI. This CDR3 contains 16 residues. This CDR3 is CASSEGGRAAGNEQFF. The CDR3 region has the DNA TGTGCCAGCAGTGAAGGCGGGAGGGCCGCAGGGAATGAGCAGTTCTTC.

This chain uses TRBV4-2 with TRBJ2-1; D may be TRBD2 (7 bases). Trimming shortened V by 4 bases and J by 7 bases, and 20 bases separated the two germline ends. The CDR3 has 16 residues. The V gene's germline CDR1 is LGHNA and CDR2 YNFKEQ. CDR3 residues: CASSLTMGGPSNEQFF. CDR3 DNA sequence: TGTGCCAGCAGCCTTACCATGGGGGGGCCTTCAAATGAGCAGTTCTTC.

CDR3 in DNA: TGTGCCAGCAGCGTAGAGGGGGCGCCTGGGGCCAACGTCCTGACTTTC. Residues: CASSVEGAPGANVLTF. The J gene is TRBJ2-6, the V gene TRBV9; 7 nucleotides align to TRBD1. The V segment lost 0 bases and the J segment 2 bases; nucleotides outside the gene matches: 2. The CDR3 is 16 amino acids. CDR1 is SGDLS, CDR2 YYNGEE, per germline. Together with reference TRBV9 and TRBJ2-6, the CDR3 gives the full variable domain: DSGVTQTPKHLITATGQRVTLRCSPRSGDLSVYWYQQSLDQGLQFLIQYYNGEERAKGNILERFSAQQFPDLHSELNLSSLELGDSALYFCASSVEGAPGANVLTFGAGSRLTVL.